The T cell receptor (beta chain) under discussion was sequenced for a study of blood T cell repertoires in COVID-19. Study details: PBMCs, B-cell-depleted T cells, or T cells were the source of the cDNA or gDNA that made up the material.

Participants' reported clinical history set cohort assignment. Only a few counts were recorded for this clone. CDR1 is SNHLY and CDR2 is FYNNEI in the germline V gene. Trimming took 4 bases from V and 0 from J, leaving 10 bases between them. The CDR3 totals 15 residues. Using immunoSEQ multiplex PCR, the repertoire was profiled, and TCRdb retains in-frame clones only, with some absent. The sample has about 200,000 clones; 80% to 90% are singletons. The sequence was collected from a woman in her fifties or sixties who had been exposed to COVID-19. V gene TRBV2 combines with J gene TRBJ1-5; D is unclear. The sequenced material came from PBMCs or T cells enriched from blood (not recorded which). The CDR3 protein is CASSAEGTSNQPQHF. The CDR3 bases are TGTGCCAGCAGTGCAGAGGGAACTAGCAATCAGCCCCAGCATTTT.